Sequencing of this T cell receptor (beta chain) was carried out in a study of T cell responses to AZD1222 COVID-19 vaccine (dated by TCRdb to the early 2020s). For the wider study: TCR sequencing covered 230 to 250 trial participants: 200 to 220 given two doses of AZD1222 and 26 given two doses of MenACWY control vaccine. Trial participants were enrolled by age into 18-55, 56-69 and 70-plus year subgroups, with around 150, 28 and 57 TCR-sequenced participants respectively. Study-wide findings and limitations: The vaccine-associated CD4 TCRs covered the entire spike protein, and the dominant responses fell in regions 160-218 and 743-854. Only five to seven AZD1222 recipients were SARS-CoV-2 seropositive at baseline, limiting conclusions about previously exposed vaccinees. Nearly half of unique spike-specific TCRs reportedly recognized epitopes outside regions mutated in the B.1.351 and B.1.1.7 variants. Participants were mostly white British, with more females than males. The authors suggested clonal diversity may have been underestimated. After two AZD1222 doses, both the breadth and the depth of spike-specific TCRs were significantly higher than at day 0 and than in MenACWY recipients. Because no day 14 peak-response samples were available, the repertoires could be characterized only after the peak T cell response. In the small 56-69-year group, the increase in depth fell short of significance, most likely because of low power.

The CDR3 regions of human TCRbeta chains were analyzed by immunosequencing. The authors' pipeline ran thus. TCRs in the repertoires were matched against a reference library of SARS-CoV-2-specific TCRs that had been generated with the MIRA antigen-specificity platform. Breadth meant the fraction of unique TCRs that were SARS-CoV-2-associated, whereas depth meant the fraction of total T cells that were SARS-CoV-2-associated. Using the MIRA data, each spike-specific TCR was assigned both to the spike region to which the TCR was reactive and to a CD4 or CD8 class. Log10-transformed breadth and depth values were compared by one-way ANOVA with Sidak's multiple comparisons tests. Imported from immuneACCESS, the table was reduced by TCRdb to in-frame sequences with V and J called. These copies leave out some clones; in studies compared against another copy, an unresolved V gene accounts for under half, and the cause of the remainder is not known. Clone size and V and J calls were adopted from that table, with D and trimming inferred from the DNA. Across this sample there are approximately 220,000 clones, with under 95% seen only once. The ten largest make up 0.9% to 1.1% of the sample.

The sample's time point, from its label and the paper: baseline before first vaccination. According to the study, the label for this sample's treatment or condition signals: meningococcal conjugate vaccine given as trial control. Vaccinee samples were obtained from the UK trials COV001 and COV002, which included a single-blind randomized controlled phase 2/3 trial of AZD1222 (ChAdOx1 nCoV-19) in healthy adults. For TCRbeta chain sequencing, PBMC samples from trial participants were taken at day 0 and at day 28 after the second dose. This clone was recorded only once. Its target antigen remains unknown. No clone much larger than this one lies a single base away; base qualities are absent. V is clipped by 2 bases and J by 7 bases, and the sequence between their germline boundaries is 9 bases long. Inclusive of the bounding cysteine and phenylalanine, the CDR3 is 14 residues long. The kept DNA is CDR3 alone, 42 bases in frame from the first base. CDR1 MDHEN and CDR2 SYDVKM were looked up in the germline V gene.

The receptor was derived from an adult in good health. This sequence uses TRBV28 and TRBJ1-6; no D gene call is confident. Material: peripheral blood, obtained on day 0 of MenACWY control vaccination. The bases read TGTGCCAGCAGTTTAAACAGTAGGAATTCACCCCTCCACTTT. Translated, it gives CASSLNSRNSPLHF.